Listed below are T cell receptor beta chains from one sample, sequenced in a study of blood T cells in healthy people across ages. MiXCR, run by TCRdb on the 5' RACE reads, gives a single entry per CDR3 protein. This table has about 1.4 million distinct CDR3 sequences, approximately 59% appearing once. Sequences were obtained from blood. The source of these receptors is a man between 18 and 29 years old in good health. Both conserved end residues are part of each CDR3. D genes are given only for firm matches. Clone size is given for some rows only: seen once, a few or many times, or a class if the clone is expanded.

V,D,size,J,DNA,CDR3
TRBV3-1,NA,NA,TRBJ2-1,TGTGCCAGCAGCCAAGATGGAAAACACAATGAGCAGTTCTTC,CASSQDGKHNEQFF
TRBV7-2,NA,once,TRBJ2-1,TGTGCCAGCAGCTTAGAAATCGATTACAATGAGCAGTTCTTC,CASSLEIDYNEQFF
TRBV7-8,NA,NA,TRBJ1-2,TGTGCCAGCAGCCCCGATGCAACTAGTCCGAACTATGGCTACACCTTC,CASSPDATSPNYGYTF
TRBV7-9,NA,NA,TRBJ2-1,TGTGCCAGCAGCCCGAACCTCTTTGGTGGGAGAAATGAGCAGTTCTTC,CASSPNLFGGRNEQFF
TRBV20-1,TRBD2,NA,TRBJ2-1,TGCAGTGCTTTCCATACTAGCGGAGCTTACAATGAGCAGTTCTTC,CSAFHTSGAYNEQFF
TRBV5-1,NA,NA,TRBJ2-7,TGCGCCAGCAGCTTGGCCCAGGGGAACCGACACTCCTACGAGCAGTACTTC,CASSLAQGNRHSYEQYF
TRBV10-3,NA,NA,TRBJ2-2,TGTGCCATCAGCGGGGGACTTTTCACCGGGGAGCTGTTTTTT,CAISGGLFTGELFF
TRBV29-1,TRBD2,NA,TRBJ2-7,TGCAGCGTTGTTGCTAGCGGGGGCGGTTACGAGCAGTACTTC,CSVVASGGGYEQYF
TRBV28,TRBD1,NA,TRBJ1-2,TGTGCCAGCAGTCGCCGACCGGGACAGGGTTATGGCTACACCTTC,CASSRRPGQGYGYTF
TRBV13,TRBD1,once,TRBJ2-1,TGTGCCAGCAGCTCAGGGGGCGCATTTGGAAATGAGCAGTTCTTC,CASSSGGAFGNEQFF
TRBV4-1,NA,once,TRBJ1-6,TGCGCCAGCAGGGGGACGTATTCACCCCTCCACTTT,CASRGTYSPLHF
TRBV6-6,TRBD2,NA,TRBJ2-5,TGTGCCAGCAGTAAAACTAGCGGGGGAACAGAGACCCAGTACTTC,CASSKTSGGTETQYF
TRBV4-3,NA,NA,TRBJ2-7,TGCGCCAGCAGCCAATTGACGGAAAGCTCCTACGAGCAGTACTTC,CASSQLTESSYEQYF
TRBV7-2,TRBD1,NA,TRBJ1-1,TGTGCCAGCAGCTTAATCGGGACAGACACTGAAGCTTTCTTT,CASSLIGTDTEAFF
TRBV7-9,NA,NA,TRBJ2-3,TGTGCCAGCAGCTCCCAGACTCCAACTAGCACAGATACGCAGTATTTT,CASSSQTPTSTDTQYF
TRBV2,NA,few,TRBJ2-7,TGTGCCAGCAGTGAAGCTTCGGGGTTCTCCTACGAGCAGTACTTC,CASSEASGFSYEQYF
TRBV12-3/TRBV12-4,NA,NA,TRBJ2-7,TGTGCCAGCAGTTTTGAAACGGGGGCCCAATACGAGCAGTACTTC,CASSFETGAQYEQYF
TRBV4-2,NA,few,TRBJ2-3,TGTGCCAGCAGCCAGGAATGGGAGGAGGAAGACACAGATACGCAGTATTTT,CASSQEWEEEDTDTQYF
TRBV28,NA,few,TRBJ2-5,TGTGCCAGCAGCAGATCTTTGGGGACCCAGTACTTC,CASSRSLGTQYF
TRBV5-1,NA,NA,TRBJ2-7,TGCGCCAGCAGCTTGTACGGTCGCTCCTACGAGCAGTACTTC,CASSLYGRSYEQYF
TRBV6-6,NA,NA,TRBJ2-7,TGTGCCAGCAGTTACTCCACAGGGTCTTTGCCGTACTTC,CASSYSTGSLPYF
TRBV4-1,TRBD1,NA,TRBJ2-7,TGCGCCAGCAGCCAAGATATGAGTGGGACAGGGACCCCCTACGAGCAGTACTTC,CASSQDMSGTGTPYEQYF
TRBV29-1,TRBD1,NA,TRBJ2-1,TGCAGCGTTGGCGGGACAGGGGGCTACAATGAGCAGTTCTTC,CSVGGTGGYNEQFF
TRBV5-1,TRBD1,NA,TRBJ2-7,TGCGCCAGCACAGGGACAGGCTACTACGAGCAGTACTTC,CASTGTGYYEQYF
TRBV6-1,NA,NA,TRBJ1-2,TGTGCCAGCAGTGAATTGCCCAGACCGGTCTATGGCTACACCTTC,CASSELPRPVYGYTF
TRBV7-9,NA,NA,TRBJ2-1,TGTGCCAGCAGCTTAGAAGTTGGTAATGAGCAGTTCTTC,CASSLEVGNEQFF
TRBV15,NA,few,TRBJ1-2,TGTGCCACCAGCAGACTGGGAGACTATGGCTACACCTTC,CATSRLGDYGYTF
TRBV6-5,NA,few,TRBJ2-3,TGTGCCAGCAGTTACTCGTCCCGACCTACTAGAGGCACAGATACGCAGTATTTT,CASSYSSRPTRGTDTQYF
TRBV28,NA,NA,TRBJ2-1,TGTGCCAGCAGTTTTCAGCCCCGGCCCTACAATGAGCAGTTCTTC,CASSFQPRPYNEQFF
TRBV6-6,TRBD1,NA,TRBJ2-2,TGTGCCAGCAGTACCCGGACAGGGAGGATCGGGGAGCTGTTTTTT,CASSTRTGRIGELFF
TRBV7-9,TRBD1,few,TRBJ2-5,TGTGCCAGCAGCCTCCTCCTCTGGGAAGACAGGGGGCGCGAGACCCAGTACTTC,CASSLLLWEDRGRETQYF
TRBV7-8,NA,few,TRBJ2-5,TGTGCCAGCAGCTTAGTAGTTCCCGGTGTTGTCCAAGAGACCCAGTACTTC,CASSLVVPGVVQETQYF